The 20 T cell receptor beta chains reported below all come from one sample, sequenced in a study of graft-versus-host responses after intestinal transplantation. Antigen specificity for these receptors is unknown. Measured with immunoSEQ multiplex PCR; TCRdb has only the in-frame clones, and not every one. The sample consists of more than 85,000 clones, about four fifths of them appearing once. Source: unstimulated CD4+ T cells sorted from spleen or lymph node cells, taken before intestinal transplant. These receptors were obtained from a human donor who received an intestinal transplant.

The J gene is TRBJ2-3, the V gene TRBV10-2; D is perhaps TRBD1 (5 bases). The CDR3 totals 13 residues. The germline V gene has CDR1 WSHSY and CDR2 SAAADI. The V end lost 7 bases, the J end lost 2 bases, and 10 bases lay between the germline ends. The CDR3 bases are TGCGCCAGCACGCAGGGTTACACAGATACGCAGTATTTT. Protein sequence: CASTQGYTDTQYF.

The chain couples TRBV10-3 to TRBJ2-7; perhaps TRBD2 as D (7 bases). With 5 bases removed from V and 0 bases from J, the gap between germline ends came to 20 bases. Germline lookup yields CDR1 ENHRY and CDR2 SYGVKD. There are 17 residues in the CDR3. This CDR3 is CAISTVGPGGLSYEQYF. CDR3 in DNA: TGTGCCATCAGTACAGTGGGCCCCGGGGGGCTCTCCTACGAGCAGTACTTC.

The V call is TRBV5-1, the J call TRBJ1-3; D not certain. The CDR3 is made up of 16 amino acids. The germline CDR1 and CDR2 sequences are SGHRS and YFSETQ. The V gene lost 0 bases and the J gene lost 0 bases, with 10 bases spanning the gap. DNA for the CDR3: TGCGCCAGCAGCTTGGATGGTCGAGTCTCTGGAAACACCATATATTTT. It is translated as CASSLDGRVSGNTIYF.

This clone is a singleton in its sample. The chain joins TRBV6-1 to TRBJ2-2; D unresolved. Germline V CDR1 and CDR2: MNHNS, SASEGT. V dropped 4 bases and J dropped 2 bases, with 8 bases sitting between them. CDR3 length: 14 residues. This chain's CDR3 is CASSGRQNTGELFF. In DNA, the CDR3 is TGTGCCAGCAGTGGACGACAAAACACCGGGGAGCTGTTTTTT.

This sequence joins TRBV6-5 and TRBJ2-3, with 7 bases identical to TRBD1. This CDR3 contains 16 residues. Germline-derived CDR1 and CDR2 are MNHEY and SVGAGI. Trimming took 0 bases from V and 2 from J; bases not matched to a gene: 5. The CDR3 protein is CASSYSETGLTDTQYF. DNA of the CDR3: TGTGCCAGCAGTTACTCAGAGACAGGGCTCACAGATACGCAGTATTTT.

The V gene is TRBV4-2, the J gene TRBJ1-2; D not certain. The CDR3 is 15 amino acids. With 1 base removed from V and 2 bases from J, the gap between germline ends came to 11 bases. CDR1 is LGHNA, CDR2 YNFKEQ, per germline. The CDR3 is CASSQGPGGNYGYTF. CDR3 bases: TGTGCCAGCAGCCAAGGCCCGGGAGGGAACTATGGCTACACCTTC.

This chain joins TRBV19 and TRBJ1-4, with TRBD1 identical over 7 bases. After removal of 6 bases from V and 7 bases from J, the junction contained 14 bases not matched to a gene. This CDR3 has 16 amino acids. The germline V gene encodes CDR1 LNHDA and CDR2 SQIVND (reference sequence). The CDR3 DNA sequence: TGTGCCAGTAGCTTCGCAGGGGGGAGACTAAGTGAAAAACTGTTTTTT. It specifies CASSFAGGRLSEKLFF.

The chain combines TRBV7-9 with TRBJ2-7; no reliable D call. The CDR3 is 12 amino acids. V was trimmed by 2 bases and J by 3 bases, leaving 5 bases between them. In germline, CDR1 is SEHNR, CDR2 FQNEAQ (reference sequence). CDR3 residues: CASSLFSYEQYF. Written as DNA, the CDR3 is TGTGCCAGCAGCTTATTCAGCTACGAGCAGTACTTC.

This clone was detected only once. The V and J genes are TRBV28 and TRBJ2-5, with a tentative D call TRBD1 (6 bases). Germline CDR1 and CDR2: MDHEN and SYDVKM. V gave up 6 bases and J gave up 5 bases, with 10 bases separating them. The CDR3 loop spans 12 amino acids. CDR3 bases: TGTGCCAGCAGGCAGAGGGGGGAGACCCAGTACTTC. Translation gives CASRQRGETQYF.

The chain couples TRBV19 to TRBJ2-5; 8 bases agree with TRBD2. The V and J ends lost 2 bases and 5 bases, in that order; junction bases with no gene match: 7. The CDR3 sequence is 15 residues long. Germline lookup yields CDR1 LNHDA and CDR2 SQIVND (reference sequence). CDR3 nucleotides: TGTGCCAGTAGTATAAGCGGGGGAAAAGGGGAGACCCAGTACTTC. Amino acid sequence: CASSISGGKGETQYF.

CDR3 DNA: TGCAGCGTTGAAGGGGGGAGGGGACGCACAGATACGCAGTATTTT. It translates to CSVEGGRGRTDTQYF. The chain recombines TRBV29-1 with TRBJ2-3; TRBD2 agrees at 7 bases. The germline gives CDR1 SQVTM, CDR2 ANQGSEA. The CDR3 runs to 15 residues. The trim removed 1 base at V and 1 base at J, leaving 5 bases unmatched.

CDR3 DNA sequence: TGTGCCAGCAGCCTTCGGACTAGTGTCGCTGAGCAGTTCTTC. The encoded protein is CASSLRTSVAEQFF. The chain uses TRBV9 and TRBJ2-1; TRBD2 agrees at 7 bases. Losses at the gene ends were 4 bases for V and 9 bases for J; bases not matched to a gene: 10. CDR3 size: 14 residues. Looked up from germline, CDR1 is SGDLS and CDR2 is YYNGEE.

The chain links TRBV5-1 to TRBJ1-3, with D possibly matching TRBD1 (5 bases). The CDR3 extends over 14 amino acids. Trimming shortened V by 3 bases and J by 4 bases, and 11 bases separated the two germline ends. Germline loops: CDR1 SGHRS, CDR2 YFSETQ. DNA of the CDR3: TGCGCCAGCAGCTCGACGACAGCGGGAAACACCATATATTTT. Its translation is CASSSTTAGNTIYF. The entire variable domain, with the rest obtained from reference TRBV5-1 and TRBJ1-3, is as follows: KAGVTQTPRYLIKTRGQQVTLSCSPISGHRSVSWYQQTPGQGLQFLFEYFSETQRNKGNFPGRFSGRQFSNSRSEMNVSTLELGDSALYLCASSSTTAGNTIYFGEGSWLTVV.

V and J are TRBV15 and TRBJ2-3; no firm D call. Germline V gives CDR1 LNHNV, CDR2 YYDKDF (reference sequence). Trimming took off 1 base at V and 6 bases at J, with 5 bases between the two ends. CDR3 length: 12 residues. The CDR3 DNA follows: TGTGCCACCAGCAGAGTGGAGGATACGCAGTATTTT. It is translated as CATSRVEDTQYF.

The CDR3 bases are TGTGCCAGCAGTTTCCCCGGGGAACTGGCGGGGACCCAGTACTTC. Protein: CASSFPGELAGTQYF. J is TRBJ2-5 and V is TRBV28; D may be TRBD2 (5 bases). The V end lost 3 bases, the J end lost 7 bases, and 18 bases lay between the germline ends. The CDR3 covers 15 residues. CDR1 MDHEN and CDR2 SYDVKM come from the germline V gene.

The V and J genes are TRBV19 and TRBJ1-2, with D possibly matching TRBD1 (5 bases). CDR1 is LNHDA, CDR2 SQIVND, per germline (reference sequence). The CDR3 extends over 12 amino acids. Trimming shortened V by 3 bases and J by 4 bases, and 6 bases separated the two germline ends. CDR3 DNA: TGTGCCAGTAGTATTGACAGCTATGGCTACACCTTC. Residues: CASSIDSYGYTF.

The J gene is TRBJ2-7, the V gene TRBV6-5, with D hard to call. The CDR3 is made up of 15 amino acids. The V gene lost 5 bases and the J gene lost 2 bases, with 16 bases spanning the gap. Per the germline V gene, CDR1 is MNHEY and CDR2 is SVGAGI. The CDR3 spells CASSPPSTPPYEQYF. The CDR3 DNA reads TGTGCCAGCAGTCCCCCGTCTACCCCCCCCTACGAGCAGTACTTC.

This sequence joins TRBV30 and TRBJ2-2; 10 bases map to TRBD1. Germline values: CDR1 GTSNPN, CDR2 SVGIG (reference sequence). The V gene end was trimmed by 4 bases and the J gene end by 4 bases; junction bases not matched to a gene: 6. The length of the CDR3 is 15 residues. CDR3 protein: CAWKATGGRTGELFF. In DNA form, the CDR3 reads TGTGCCTGGAAGGCGACAGGGGGCCGCACCGGGGAGCTGTTTTTT.

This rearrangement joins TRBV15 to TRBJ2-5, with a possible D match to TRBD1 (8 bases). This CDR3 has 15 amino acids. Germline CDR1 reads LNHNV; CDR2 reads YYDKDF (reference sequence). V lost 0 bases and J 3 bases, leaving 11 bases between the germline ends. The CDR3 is CATSRDTGGEETQYF. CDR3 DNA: TGTGCCACCAGCAGAGATACAGGGGGGGAAGAGACCCAGTACTTC.

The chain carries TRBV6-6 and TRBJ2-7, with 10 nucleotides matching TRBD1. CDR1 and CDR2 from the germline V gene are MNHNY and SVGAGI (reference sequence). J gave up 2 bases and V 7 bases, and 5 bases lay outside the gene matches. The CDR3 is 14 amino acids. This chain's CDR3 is CASKHGQGAYEQYF. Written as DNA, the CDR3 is TGTGCCAGCAAACACGGACAGGGGGCCTACGAGCAGTACTTC.